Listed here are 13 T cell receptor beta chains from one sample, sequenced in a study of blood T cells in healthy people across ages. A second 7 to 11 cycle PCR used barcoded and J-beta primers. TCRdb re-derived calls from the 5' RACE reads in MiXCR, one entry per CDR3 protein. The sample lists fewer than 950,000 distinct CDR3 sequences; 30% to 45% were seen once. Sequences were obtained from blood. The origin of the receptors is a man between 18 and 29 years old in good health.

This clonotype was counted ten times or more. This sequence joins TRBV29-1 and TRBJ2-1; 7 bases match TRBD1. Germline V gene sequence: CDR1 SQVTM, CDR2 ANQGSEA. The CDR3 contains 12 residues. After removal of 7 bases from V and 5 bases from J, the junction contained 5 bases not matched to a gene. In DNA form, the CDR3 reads TGCAGCGAAAAGGGACAGAACAATGAGCAGTTCTTC. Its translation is CSEKGQNNEQFF.

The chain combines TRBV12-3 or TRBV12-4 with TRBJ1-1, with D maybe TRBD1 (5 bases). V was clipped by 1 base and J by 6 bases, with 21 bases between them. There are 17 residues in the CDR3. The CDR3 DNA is TGTGCCAGCAGTTTAGTCAGTTTGGGGACCCAGAGGGCTGAAGCTTTCTTT. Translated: CASSLVSLGTQRAEAFF.

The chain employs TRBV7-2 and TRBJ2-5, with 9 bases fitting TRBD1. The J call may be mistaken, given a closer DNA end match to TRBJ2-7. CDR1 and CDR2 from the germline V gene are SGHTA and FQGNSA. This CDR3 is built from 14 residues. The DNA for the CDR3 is TGTGCCAGCAGCACCCGGGACAGGGCGGCCGAGCAGTACTTC. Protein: CASSTRDRAAEQYF.

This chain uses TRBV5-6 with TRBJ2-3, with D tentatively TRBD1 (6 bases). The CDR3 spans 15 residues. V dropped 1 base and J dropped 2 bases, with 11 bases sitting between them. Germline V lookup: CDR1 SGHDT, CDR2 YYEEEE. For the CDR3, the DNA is TGTGCCAGCAGCTTGATCAGGGGTACCACAGATACGCAGTATTTT. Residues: CASSLIRGTTDTQYF.

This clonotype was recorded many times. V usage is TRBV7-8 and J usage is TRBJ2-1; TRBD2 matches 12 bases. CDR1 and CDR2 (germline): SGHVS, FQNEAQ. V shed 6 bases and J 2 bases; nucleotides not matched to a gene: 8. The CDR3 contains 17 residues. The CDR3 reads CASSRLAGALPYNEQFF. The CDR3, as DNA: TGTGCCAGCAGTCGACTAGCGGGGGCCCTACCCTACAATGAGCAGTTCTTC.

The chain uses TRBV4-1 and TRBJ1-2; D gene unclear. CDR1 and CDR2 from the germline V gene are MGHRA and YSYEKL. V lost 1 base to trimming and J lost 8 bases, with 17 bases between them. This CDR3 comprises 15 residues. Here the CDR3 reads CASSQGLIRTNGYTF. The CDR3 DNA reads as TGCGCCAGCAGCCAAGGATTAATACGTACTAACGGCTACACCTTC.

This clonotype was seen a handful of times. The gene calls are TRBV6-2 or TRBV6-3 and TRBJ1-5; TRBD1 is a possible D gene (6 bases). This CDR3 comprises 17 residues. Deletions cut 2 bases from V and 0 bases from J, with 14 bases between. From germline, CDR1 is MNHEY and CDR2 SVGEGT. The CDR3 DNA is TGTGCCAGCAGTTACCCACAGGGAATATATAGCAATCAGCCCCAGCATTTT. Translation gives CASSYPQGIYSNQPQHF.

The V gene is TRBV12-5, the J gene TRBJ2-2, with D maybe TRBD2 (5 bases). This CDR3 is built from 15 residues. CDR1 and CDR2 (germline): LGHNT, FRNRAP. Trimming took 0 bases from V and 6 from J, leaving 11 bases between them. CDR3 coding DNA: TGTGCTAGTGGTTTGGTTCTTGCCGGGGCCGGGGAGCTGTTTTTT. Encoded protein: CASGLVLAGAGELFF.

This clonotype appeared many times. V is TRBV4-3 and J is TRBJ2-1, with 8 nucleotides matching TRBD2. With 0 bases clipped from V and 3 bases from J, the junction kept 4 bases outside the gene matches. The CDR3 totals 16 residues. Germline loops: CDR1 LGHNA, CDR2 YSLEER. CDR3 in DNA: TGCGCCAGCAGCCAAGAAGGCGGGGGGTTCTACAATGAGCAGTTCTTC. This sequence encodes CASSQEGGGFYNEQFF.

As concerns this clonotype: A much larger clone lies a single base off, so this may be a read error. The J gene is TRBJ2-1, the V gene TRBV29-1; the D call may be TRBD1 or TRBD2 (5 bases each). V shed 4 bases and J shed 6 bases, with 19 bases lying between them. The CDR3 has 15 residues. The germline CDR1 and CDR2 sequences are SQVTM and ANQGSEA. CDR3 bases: TGCAGCGTTGCGGCCGGGGCAGGAATCCTCAATGAGCAGTTCTTC. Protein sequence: CSVAAGAGILNEQFF.

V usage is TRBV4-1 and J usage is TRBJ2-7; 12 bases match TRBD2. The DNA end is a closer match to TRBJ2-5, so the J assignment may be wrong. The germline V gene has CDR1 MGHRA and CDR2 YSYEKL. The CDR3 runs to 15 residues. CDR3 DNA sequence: TGCGCCAGCAGCTCCCTAGCGGGGGGGCCGGAGACCCAGTACTTC. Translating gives CASSSLAGGPETQYF.

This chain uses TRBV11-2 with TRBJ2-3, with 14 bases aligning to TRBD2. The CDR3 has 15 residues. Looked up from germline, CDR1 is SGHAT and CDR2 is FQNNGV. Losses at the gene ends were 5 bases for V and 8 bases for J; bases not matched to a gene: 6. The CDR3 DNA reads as TGTGCCAGCAGCCCGGGACTAGCGGGGGAGAGTACGCAGTATTTT. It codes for CASSPGLAGESTQYF.

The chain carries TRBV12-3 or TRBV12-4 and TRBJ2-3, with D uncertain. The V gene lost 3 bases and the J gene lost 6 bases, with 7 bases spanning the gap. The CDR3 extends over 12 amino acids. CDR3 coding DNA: TGTGCCAGCAGTTTTAGGGATGATACGCAGTATTTT. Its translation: CASSFRDDTQYF.